The rows below give T cell receptor beta chains drawn from one sample of a study of vaccination and CD4 T cells after COVID-19. For these TCRs, the target antigens are not known. TCRdb re-derived calls from the PCR reads in MiXCR, one entry per CDR3 protein. The sample lists over 20,000 distinct CDR3 sequences, over 60% occurring once. Sequenced material: CD4+ T cells from blood, cultured in vitro. All receptors come from a human donor who had recovered from COVID-19. Each CDR3 is given without its conserved first and last residue.

j_call v_call cdr3_aa
TRBJ1-5 TRBV7-9 ASSLGQGASRNQPQH
TRBJ2-3 TRBV20-1 SASRRFTDTQY
TRBJ1-5 TRBV6-1 ASSDMSPGQGINQPQH
TRBJ2-7 TRBV7-6 ASSPQTGGGGEQY
TRBJ1-2 TRBV12-3/TRBV12-4 ASSSRQGQNGYT
TRBJ1-5 TRBV6-2/TRBV6-3 ASSYKRPSLEPQH
TRBJ1-3 TRBV7-7 ASSLGGASGNTIY
TRBJ2-5 TRBV6-2/TRBV6-3 ASSMNRRAQY
TRBJ1-5 TRBV6-1 ASKSNLGQGILGNQPQH
TRBJ1-5 TRBV6-1 AGSPRGWGGNQPQH
TRBJ2-2 TRBV10-2 ASSEARLAGRTGELF
TRBJ1-5 TRBV6-1 AGGSGQGWGESQPQH
TRBJ2-5 TRBV20-1 STTGGQETQY
TRBJ2-1 TRBV4-1 ASSQAQDWGAKSSYNEQF
TRBJ1-6 TRBV12-3/TRBV12-4 ASSYYNSPLH
TRBJ2-5 TRBV20-1 SARWTSGQETQY
TRBJ2-2 TRBV19 ASSLRDSPSNTGELF
TRBJ1-5 TRBV7-9 ASSFDASNQPQH
TRBJ2-5 TRBV20-1 SAREKPTSFGGPQY
TRBJ1-1 TRBV7-3 ASSSGQGRFSEAF
TRBJ1-1 TRBV27 ASTNRVNTEAF
TRBJ1-1 TRBV7-6 ASKAVNTEAF
TRBJ1-5 TRBV6-5 ASSYVGGQPQH
TRBJ1-3 TRBV27 ASSPGSGSGNTIY
TRBJ2-5 TRBV11-3 ASSLGGVALAQETQY
TRBJ1-1 TRBV28 ASTPSSGGNTEAF
TRBJ2-4 TRBV7-2 ASSPRQLDRGKYRRY
TRBJ2-3 TRBV7-8 ASSFRELSTDTQY
TRBJ1-4 TRBV27 ASSLHRGRNNEKLF
TRBJ2-3 TRBV19 ASSSIQGTDTQY
TRBJ1-5 TRBV30 AWSSGTLGQPQH
TRBJ1-1 TRBV7-9 ASSLVVNTEAF
TRBJ1-5 TRBV29-1 SVRQGLGHQPQH
TRBJ1-5 TRBV6-1 ASSPTWGLHQPQH
TRBJ1-1 TRBV10-3 AISVSKGGARTEAF
TRBJ1-6 TRBV7-2 ASSPLGNSPLH
TRBJ2-3 TRBV12-3/TRBV12-4 ASSLSGTSTDTQY
TRBJ1-3 TRBV9 ASSPGRDRNTIY
TRBJ1-2 TRBV25-1 ASSEVGAITGYT
TRBJ2-7 TRBV15 ATSNQDGPYEQY
TRBJ1-2 TRBV27 ASSLRATGVGGYGYT
TRBJ2-2 TRBV7-2 ASSLYSTGELF
TRBJ1-5 TRBV20-1 SAANPSNQPQH
TRBJ2-2 TRBV7-8 ASSLAGGGELF
TRBJ2-7 TRBV20-1 SARDGERVVRFSEQY